The clone carrying this TCR beta chain appeared a few times. Its antigen is still unknown. The entire patient cohort was treatment-naive prior to thyroid surgery. As originally analysed: In papillary thyroid cancer, a distant-metastasis classifier was built using CDR3 differences across clinicopathological groups. With MiXCR, TCRdb reprocessed the PCR reads. TCRdb, not the authors, supplied the V and J calls. The data show about 38,000 clones, around half seen once. This specimen belongs to a study of metastatic and nonmetastatic thyroid tumors. At the level of the study: The comparison covered peripheral blood and tumor or nodule tissue in malignant and benign thyroid patients.

The study, taken as a whole, reports: Significantly greater TCR beta diversity was reportedly found in malignant thyroid tumors than in benign nodules (in blood and tumor).

Trimming left V 6 bases short and J 3 bases short, with 11 bases between. Germline loops: CDR1 MNHNS, CDR2 SASEGT. The CDR3 sequence is 13 residues long. The V and J genes are TRBV6-1 and TRBJ1-1, with D unresolved. The source material was tumor tissue. This TCR came from a male donor with papillary thyroid cancer or a benign thyroid nodule (not recorded which). Some clones in this sample may be carry-over from other donors' samples. The CDR3 DNA sequence: TGTGCCAGCAGCTTTAAGATGGACACTGAAGCTTTCTTT. This encodes CASSFKMDTEAFF.